The next 3 T cell receptor beta chains were all read from a single sample in a study of beta chain features in type 1 diabetes. Sequencing targeted expressed TCRB transcripts, as all isolated RNA had been reverse transcribed. Assay used: immunoSEQ multiplex PCR; TCRdb lists only in-frame clones, some missing. Here the sample spans fewer than 250,000 clones, 12% to 15% being singletons. The sequenced sample consisted of naive CD4+ T cells from blood. The receptors derive from a woman in her 40s in good health.

For the CDR3, the DNA is TGTGCCAGCAGGAGTTATAGCACAGATACGCAGTATTTT. Encoded protein: CASRSYSTDTQYF. V and J are TRBV6-1 and TRBJ2-3; unclear D gene. Trimming cost V 6 bases and J 0 bases, with 7 bases left between them. The germline V gene encodes CDR1 MNHNS and CDR2 SASEGT. There are 13 residues in the CDR3.

This clone was observed a handful of times. V and J are TRBV10-3 and TRBJ1-6; D may be TRBD1 (5 bases). Germline assignment: CDR1 ENHRY and CDR2 SYGVKD. Between the trimmed V and J ends, which lost 6 bases and 9 bases, there was a span of 15 bases. This CDR3 is 14 amino acids long. In DNA form, the CDR3 reads TGTGCCATCAGGGCGGGGGAACTTGGTTCACCCCTCCACTTT. It specifies CAIRAGELGSPLHF.

The CDR3 DNA sequence: TGTGCCAGCAGCTTAGCCTCAGGGGGCAGCTACGAGCAGTACTTC. Translating it yields CASSLASGGSYEQYF. This chain uses TRBV7-8 with TRBJ2-7, with 8 nucleotides matching TRBD1. The germline gives CDR1 SGHVS, CDR2 FQNEAQ. V dropped 0 bases and J dropped 3; count of bases not matched to a gene: 4. The CDR3 consists of 15 residues.